Here is one TCR beta chain with its context. Sequenced by immunoSEQ multiplex PCR; TCRdb stores in-frame clones only, minus some. The table has about 36,000 clones, roughly 73% seen once. The sample comes from a study of blood T cell repertoires in COVID-19. Study-wide background: The United States, Italy and Spain provided the acute and convalescent COVID-19 samples. PBMCs, B-cell-depleted T cells, or T cells were the source of the cDNA or gDNA that made up the material.

V gave up 5 bases and J gave up 3 bases, with 17 bases separating them. From germline, CDR1 is MDHEN and CDR2 SYDVKM. This CDR3 has 15 residues. Sequencing used peripheral blood. The sequence came from a man aged 60 to 69 with acute or convalescent COVID-19. The chain joins TRBV28 to TRBJ2-7; D possibly corresponds to TRBD1 (6 bases). CDR3 loop: CASSPHQTGNYEQYF. The DNA for the CDR3 is TGTGCCAGCAGTCCCCATCAGACAGGTAACTACGAGCAGTACTTC.